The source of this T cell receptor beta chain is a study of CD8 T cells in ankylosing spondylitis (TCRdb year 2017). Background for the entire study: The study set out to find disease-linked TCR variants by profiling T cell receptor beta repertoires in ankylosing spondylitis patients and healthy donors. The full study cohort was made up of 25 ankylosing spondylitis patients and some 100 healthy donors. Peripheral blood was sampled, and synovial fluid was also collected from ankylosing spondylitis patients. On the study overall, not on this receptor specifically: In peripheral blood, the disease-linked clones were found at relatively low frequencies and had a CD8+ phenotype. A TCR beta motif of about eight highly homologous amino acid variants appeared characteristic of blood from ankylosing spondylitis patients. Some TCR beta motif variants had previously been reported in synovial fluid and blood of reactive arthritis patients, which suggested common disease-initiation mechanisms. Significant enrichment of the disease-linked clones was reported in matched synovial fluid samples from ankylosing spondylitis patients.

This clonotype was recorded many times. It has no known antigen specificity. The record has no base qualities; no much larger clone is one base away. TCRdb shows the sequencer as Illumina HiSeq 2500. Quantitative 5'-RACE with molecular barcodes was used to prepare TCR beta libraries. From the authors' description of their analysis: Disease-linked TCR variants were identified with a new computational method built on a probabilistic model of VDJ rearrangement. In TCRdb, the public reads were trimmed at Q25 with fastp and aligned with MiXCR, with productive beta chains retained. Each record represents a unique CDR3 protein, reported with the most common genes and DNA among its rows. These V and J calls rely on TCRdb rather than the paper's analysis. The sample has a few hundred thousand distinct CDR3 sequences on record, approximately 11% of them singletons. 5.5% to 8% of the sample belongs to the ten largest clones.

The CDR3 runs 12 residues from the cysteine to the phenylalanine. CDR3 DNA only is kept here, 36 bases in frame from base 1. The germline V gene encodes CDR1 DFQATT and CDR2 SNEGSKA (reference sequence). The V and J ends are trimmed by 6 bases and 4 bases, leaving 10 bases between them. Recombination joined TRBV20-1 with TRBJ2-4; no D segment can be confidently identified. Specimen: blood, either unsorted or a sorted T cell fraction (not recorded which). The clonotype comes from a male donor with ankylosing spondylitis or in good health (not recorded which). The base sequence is TGCAGTGCCAGTGACGGTAAAAACATTCAGTACTTC. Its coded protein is CSASDGKNIQYF.